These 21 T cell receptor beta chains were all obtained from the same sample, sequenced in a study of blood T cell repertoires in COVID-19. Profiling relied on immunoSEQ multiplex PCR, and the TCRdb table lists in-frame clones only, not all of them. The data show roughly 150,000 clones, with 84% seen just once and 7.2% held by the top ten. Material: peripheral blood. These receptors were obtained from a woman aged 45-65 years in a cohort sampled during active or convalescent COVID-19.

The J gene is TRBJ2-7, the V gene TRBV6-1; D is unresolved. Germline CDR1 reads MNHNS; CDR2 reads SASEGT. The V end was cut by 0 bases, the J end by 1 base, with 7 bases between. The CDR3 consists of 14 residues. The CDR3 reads CASSEAGLSYEQYF. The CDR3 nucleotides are TGTGCCAGCAGTGAAGCGGGCCTGTCCTACGAGCAGTACTTC.

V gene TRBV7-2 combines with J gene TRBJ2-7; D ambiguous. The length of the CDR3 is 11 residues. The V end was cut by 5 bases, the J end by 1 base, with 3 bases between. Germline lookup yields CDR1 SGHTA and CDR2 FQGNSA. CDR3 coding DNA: TGTGCCAGCAGCCCATCCTACGAGCAGTACTTC. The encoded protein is CASSPSYEQYF.

The CDR3 bases are TGTGCCAGCAGTTACGTTGGCAGTTCCACTGAAGCTTTCTTT. This codes for CASSYVGSSTEAFF. J is TRBJ1-1 and V is TRBV6-5; D gene uncertain. Trimming pared 2 bases from V and 4 bases from J, leaving 11 bases between. The germline V gene has CDR1 MNHEY and CDR2 SVGAGI. The CDR3 runs 14 residues.

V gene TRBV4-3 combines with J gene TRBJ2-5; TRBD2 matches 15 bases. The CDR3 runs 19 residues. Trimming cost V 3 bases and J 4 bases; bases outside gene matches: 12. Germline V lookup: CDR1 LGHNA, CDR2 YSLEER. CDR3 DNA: TGCGCCAGCAGCCAGGGGACTAGCGGGGGGCCGGATAGCGGAGAGACCCAGTACTTC. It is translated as CASSQGTSGGPDSGETQYF.

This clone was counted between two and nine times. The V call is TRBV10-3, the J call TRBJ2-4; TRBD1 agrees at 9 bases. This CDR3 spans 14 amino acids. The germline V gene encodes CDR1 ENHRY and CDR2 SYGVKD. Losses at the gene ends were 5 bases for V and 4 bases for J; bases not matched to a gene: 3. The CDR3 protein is CAISSGTGKNIQYF. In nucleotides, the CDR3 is TGTGCCATCAGTTCCGGGACAGGGAAAAACATTCAGTACTTC.

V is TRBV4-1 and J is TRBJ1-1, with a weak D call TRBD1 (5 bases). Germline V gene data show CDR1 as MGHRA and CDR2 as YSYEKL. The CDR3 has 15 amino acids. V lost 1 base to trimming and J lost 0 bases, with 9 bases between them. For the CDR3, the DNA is TGCGCCAGCAGCCAAGTCGGGACTCTGAACACTGAAGCTTTCTTT. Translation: CASSQVGTLNTEAFF.

The CDR3 coding sequence is TGTGCCAGCAGCTTCACTGACACCATATATTTT. This codes for CASSFTDTIYF. The chain is built from TRBV7-9 and TRBJ1-3; D not resolved. Trimming stripped 3 bases from V and 8 bases from J, with 5 bases between. The germline V gene encodes CDR1 SEHNR and CDR2 FQNEAQ (reference sequence). The CDR3 loop spans 11 amino acids.

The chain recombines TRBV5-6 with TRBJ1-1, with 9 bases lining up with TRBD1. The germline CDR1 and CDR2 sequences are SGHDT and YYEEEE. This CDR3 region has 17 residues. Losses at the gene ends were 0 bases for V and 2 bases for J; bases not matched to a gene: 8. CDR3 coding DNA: TGTGCCAGCAGCTTGGGACCTACAGGGGGCGACAACACTGAAGCTTTCTTT. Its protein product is CASSLGPTGGDNTEAFF.

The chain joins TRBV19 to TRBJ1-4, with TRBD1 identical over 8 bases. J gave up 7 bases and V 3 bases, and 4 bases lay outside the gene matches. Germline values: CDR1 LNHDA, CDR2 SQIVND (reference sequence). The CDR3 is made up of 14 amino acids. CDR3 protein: CASSMGTGREKLFF. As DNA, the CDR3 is TGTGCCAGTAGTATGGGGACAGGTCGTGAAAAACTGTTTTTT.

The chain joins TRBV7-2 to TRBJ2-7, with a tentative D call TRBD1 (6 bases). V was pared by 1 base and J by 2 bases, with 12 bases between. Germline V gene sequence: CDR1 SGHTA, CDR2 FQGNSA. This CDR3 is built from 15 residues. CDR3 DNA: TGTGCCAGCAGCTTAGGGGGACACGGAGCCTACGAGCAGTACTTC. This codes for CASSLGGHGAYEQYF.

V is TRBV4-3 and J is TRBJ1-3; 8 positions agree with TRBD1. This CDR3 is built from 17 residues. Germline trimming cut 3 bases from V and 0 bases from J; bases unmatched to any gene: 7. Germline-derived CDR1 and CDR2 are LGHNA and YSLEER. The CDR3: CASSQAGTGVSGNTIYF. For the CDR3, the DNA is TGCGCCAGCAGCCAGGCCGGGACAGGAGTCTCTGGAAACACCATATATTTT.

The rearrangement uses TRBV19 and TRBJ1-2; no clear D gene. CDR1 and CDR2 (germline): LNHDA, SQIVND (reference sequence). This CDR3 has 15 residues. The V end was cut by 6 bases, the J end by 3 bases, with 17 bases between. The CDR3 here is CASSAQDTSYYGYTF. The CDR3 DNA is TGTGCCAGTAGCGCCCAAGACACCTCTTACTATGGCTACACCTTC.

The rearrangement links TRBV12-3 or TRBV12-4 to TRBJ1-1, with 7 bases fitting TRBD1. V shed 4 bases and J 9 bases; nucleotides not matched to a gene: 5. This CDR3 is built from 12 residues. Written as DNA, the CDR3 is TGTGCCAGCAGTTCCGGACAGGTTAAAGCTTTCTTT. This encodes CASSSGQVKAFF.

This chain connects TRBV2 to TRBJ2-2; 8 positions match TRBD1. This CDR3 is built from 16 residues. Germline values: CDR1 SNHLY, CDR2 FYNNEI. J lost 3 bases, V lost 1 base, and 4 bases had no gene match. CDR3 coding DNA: TGTGCCAGCAGTGAAGGGACAGGGAAGTACACCGGGGAGCTGTTTTTT. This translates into CASSEGTGKYTGELFF.

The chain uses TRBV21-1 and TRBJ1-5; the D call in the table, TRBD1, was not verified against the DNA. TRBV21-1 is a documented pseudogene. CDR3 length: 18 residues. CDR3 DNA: TGTGCCAGCAGCAAAGACGCGTGGCGGACAGATTGCAATCAGCCCCAGCATTTT. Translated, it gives CASSKDAWRTDCNQPQHF.

The CDR3 region has the DNA TGTGCCAGTAGTATTTATGGGGCCCACGAGCAGTACTTC. It is translated as CASSIYGAHEQYF. The V call is TRBV19, the J call TRBJ2-7; D is perhaps TRBD1 (5 bases). The V gene lost 3 bases and the J gene lost 5 bases, with 11 bases spanning the gap. Germline lookup yields CDR1 LNHDA and CDR2 SQIVND (reference sequence). The CDR3 totals 13 residues.

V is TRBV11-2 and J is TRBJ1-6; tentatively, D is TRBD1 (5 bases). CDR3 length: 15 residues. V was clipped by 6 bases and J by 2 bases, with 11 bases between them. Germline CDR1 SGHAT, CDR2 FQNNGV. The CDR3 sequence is CASSRQRAYNSPLHF. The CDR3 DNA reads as TGTGCCAGCAGTCGACAGCGGGCCTATAATTCACCCCTCCACTTT.

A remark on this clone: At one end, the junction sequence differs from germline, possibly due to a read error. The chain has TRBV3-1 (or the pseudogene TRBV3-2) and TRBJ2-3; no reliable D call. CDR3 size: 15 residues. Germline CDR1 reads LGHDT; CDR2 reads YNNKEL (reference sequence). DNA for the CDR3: TGTGCCAGCAGCCAATCCGCAGGTTCCACAAATACGCAGTATTTT. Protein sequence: CASSQSAGSTNTQYF.

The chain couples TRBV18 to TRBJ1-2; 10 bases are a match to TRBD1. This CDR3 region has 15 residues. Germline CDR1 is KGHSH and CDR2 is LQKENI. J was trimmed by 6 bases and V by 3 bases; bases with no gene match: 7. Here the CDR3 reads CASSPGQGFFDGYTF. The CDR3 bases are TGTGCCAGCTCACCGGGACAGGGGTTTTTTGATGGCTACACCTTC. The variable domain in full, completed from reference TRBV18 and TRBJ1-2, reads NAGVMQNPRHLVRRRGQEARLRCSPMKGHSHVYWYRQLPEEGLKFMVYLQKENIIDESGMPKERFSAEFPKEGPSILRIQQVVRGDSAAYFCASSPGQGFFDGYTFGSGTRLTVV.

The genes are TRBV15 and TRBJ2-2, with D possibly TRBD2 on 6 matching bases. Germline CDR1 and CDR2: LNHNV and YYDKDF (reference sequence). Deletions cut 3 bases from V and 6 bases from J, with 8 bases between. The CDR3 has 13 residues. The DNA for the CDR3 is TGTGCCACCAGCAGTAGCGGTCCCGGGGAGCTGTTTTTT. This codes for CATSSSGPGELFF.

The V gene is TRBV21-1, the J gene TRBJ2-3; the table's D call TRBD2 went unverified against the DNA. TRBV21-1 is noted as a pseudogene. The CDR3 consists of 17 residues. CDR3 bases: TGTGCCAGCAGCAAAGCCTTGAGCGGGGGCCTCACAGATACGCAGTATTTT. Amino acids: CASSKALSGGLTDTQYF.